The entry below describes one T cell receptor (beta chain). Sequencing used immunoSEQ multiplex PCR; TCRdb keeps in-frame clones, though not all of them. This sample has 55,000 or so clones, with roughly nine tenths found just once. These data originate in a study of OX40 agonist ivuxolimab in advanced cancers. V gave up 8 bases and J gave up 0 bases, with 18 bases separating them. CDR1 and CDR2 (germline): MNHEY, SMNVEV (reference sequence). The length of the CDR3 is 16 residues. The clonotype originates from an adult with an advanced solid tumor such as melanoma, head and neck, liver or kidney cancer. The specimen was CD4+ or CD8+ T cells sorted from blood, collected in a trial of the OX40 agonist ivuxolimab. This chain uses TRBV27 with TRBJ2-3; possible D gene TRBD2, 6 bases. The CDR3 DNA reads TGTGCCAGCTCTTTCTTTGGCGGGACTAGCACAGATACGCAGTATTTT. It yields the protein CASSFFGGTSTDTQYF.